One TCR beta chain is described in this entry. Its antigen is unidentified. The source of the sample is a study of human versus mouse CDR3 diversity and MHC coevolution. Whole-study results and caveats: Human T cells underwent selection on about six different MHC II alleles.

Using immunoSEQ multiplex PCR, the repertoire was profiled, and TCRdb retains in-frame clones only, with some absent. The data show roughly 81,000 clones, roughly 95% seen once. The V and J ends lost 6 bases and 0 bases respectively, with 18 bases between them. CDR3 length equals 16 residues. Germline V gene lookup returns CDR1 SGHRS and CDR2 YFSETQ. This chain links TRBV5-1 with TRBJ1-1; D gene ambiguous. Sample: naive CD4+ T cells from blood. Sample subset: CD45RO-negative CD62L-positive naive CD4 T cells. The source is a person between 25 and 75 years old in good health. This CDR3 is CASTSGLRELNTEAFF. Here the CDR3 DNA reads TGCGCCAGCACCTCAGGACTGAGAGAATTGAACACTGAAGCTTTCTTT.